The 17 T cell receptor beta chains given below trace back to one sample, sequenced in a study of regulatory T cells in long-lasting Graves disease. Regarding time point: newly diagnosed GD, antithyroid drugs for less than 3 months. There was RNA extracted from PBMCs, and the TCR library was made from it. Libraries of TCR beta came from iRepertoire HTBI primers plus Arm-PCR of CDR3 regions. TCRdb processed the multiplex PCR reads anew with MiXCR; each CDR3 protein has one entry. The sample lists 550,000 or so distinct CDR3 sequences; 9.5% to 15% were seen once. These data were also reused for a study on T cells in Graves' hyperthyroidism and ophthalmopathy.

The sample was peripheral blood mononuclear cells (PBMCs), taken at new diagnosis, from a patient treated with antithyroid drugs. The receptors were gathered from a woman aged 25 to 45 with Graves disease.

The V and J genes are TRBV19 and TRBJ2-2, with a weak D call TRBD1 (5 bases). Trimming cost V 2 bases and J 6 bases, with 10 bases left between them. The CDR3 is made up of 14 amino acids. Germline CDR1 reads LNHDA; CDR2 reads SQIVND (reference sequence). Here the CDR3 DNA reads TGTGCCAGTAGTATACGGGCAGGGCCCGGGGAGCTGTTTTTT. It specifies CASSIRAGPGELFF.

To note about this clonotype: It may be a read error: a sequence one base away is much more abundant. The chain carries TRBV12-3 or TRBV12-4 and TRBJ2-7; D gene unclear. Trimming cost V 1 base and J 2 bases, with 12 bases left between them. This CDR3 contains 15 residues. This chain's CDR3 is CASSLGPGWTYEQYF. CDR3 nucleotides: TGTGCCAGCAGTTTAGGGCCAGGTTGGACCTACGAGCAGTACTTC.

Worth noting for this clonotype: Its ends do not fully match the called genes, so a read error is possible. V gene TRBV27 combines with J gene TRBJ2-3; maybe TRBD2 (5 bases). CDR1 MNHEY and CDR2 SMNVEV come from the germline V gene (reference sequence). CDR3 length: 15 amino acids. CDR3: CAGSSISESTDTQYF. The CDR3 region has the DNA TGTGCCGGCAGTTCAATTAGCGAAAGCACAGATACGCAGTATTTT.

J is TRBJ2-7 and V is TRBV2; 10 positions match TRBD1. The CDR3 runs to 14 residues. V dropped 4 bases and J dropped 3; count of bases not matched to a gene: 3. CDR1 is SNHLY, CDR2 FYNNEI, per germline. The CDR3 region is CASSAGTGVYEQYF. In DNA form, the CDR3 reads TGTGCCAGCAGTGCCGGGACAGGGGTCTACGAGCAGTACTTC.

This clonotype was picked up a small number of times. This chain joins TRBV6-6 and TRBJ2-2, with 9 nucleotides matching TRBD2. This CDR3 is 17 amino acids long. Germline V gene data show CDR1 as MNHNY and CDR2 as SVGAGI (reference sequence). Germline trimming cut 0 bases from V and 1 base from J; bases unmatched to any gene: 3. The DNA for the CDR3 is TGTGCCAGCAGTTACTCGGGAGCGGGGGGGAACACCGGGGAGCTGTTTTTT. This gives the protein CASSYSGAGGNTGELFF.

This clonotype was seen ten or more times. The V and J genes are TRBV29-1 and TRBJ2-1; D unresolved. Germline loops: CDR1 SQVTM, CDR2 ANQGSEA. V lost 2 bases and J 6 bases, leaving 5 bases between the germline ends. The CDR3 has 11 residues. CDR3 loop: CSVEPANEQFF. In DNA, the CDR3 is TGCAGCGTTGAACCTGCCAATGAGCAGTTCTTC.

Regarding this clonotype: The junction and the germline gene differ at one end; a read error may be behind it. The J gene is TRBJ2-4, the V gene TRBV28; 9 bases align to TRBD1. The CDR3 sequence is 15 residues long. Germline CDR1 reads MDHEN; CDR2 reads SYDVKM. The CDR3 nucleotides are TGTGTCAGCACCCACTCGGGACAGGGAGTGAACATTCAGTACTTC. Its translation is CVSTHSGQGVNIQYF.

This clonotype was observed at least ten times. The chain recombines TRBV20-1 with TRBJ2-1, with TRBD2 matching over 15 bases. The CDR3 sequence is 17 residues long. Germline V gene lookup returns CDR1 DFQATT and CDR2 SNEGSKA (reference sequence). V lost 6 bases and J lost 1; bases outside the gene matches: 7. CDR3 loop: CSARTSGRAGSYNEQFF. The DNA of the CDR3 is TGCAGTGCAAGGACTAGCGGGAGGGCCGGGTCCTACAATGAGCAGTTCTTC.

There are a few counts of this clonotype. As DNA, the CDR3 is TGTGCCAGCAGTTACTTGGGGGAGCGGAAGAACACTGAAGCTTTCTTT. As protein: CASSYLGERKNTEAFF. This chain uses TRBV5-6 with TRBJ1-1, with D tentatively TRBD1 (5 bases). Looked up from germline, CDR1 is SGHDT and CDR2 is YYEEEE. The V end was cut by 5 bases, the J end by 1 base, with 18 bases between. The CDR3 sequence is 16 residues long.

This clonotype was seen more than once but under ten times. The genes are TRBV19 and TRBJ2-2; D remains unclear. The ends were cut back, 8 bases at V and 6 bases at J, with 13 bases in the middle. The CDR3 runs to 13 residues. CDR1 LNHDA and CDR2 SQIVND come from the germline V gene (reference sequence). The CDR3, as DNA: TGTGCCAGTTCGGCCAGTACGGCCGGGGAGCTGTTTTTT. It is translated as CASSASTAGELFF. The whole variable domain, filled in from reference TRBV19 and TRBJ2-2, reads DGGITQSPKYLFRKEGQNVTLSCEQNLNHDAMYWYRQDPGQGLRLIYYSQIVNDFQKGDIAEGYSVSREKKESFPLTVTSAQKNPTAFYLCASSASTAGELFFGEGSRLTVL.

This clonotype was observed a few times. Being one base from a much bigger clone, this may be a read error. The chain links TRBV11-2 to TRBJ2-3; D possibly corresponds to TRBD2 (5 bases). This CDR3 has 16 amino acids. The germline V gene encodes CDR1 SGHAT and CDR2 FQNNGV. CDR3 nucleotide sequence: TGTGCCAGCAGCCCGGGGAACAGCCCGGGCACAGATATGCAGTATTTT. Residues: CASSPGNSPGTDMQYF. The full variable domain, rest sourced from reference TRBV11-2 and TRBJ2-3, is EAGVAQSPRYKIIEKRQSVAFWCNPISGHATLYWYQQILGQGPKLLIQFQNNGVVDDSQLPKDRFSAERLKGVDSTLKIQPAKLEDSAVYLCASSPGNSPGTDMQYFGPGTRLTVL.

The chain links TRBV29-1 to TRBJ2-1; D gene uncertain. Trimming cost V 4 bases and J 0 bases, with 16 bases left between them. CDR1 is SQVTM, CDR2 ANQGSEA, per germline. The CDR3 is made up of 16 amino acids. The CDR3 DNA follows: TGCAGCGTTGCGTCATTTATTGTCAGCTCCTACAATGAGCAGTTCTTC. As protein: CSVASFIVSSYNEQFF.

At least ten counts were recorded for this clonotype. DNA of the CDR3: TGTGCCAGCAGTAATGTCGGCGGGGAGGAGACCCAGTACTTC. Residues: CASSNVGGEETQYF. The rearrangement uses TRBV28 and TRBJ2-5, with D possibly TRBD2 on 6 matching bases. CDR1 and CDR2 (germline): MDHEN, SYDVKM. The V end lost 5 bases, the J end lost 5 bases, and 15 bases lay between the germline ends. The CDR3 is 14 amino acids.

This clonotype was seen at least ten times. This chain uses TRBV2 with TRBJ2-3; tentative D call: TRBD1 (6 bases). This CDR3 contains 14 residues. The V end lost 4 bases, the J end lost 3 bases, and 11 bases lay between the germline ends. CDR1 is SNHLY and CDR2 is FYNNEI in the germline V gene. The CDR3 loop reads CASSGLQGTDTQYF. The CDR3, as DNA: TGTGCCAGCAGTGGTTTACAGGGTACAGATACGCAGTATTTT.

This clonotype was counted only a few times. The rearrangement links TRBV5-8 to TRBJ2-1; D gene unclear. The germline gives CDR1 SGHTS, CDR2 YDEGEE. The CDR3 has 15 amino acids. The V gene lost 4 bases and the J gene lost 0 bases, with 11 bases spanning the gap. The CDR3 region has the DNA TGTGCCAGCAGCCGTCGACCCGCCTCCTACAATGAGCAGTTCTTC. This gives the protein CASSRRPASYNEQFF.

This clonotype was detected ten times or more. The CDR3 loop reads CASSFRAPPRIYEQYF. In DNA form, the CDR3 reads TGTGCCAGCAGCTTCAGGGCCCCCCCCCGAATATACGAGCAGTACTTC. This chain connects TRBV7-2 to TRBJ2-7; D is perhaps TRBD1 (5 bases). Between the trimmed V and J ends, which lost 3 bases and 4 bases, there was a span of 19 bases. Germline-derived CDR1 and CDR2 are SGHTA and FQGNSA. The CDR3 has 16 residues.

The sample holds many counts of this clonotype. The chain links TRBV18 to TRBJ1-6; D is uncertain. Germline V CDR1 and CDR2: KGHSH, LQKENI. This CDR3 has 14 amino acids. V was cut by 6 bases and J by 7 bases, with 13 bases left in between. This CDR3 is CASSRDIDNSPLHF. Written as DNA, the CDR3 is TGTGCCAGCTCCCGAGACATAGACAATTCACCCCTCCACTTT.